This T cell receptor (beta chain) was identified in a study of long-term antiretroviral therapy in people with HIV. Study conclusions and caveats: Therapy changes, viral resistance and ART adherence were not documented in the available data. Dominance of pre-ART expanded clones persisted, fluctuating and often declining after ART.

Germline values: CDR1 SNHLY, CDR2 FYNNEI. The junction had 7 bases not matched to a gene; V was cut back by 6 bases and J by 3 bases. The CDR3 length is 15 residues. Concerning this clone itself: Its antigen is not known.

The authors ran the immunoSEQ assay, v3.0, at survey level. Here immunoSEQ multiplex PCR was the method, and the copy in TCRdb shows in-frame clones only, minus some. Of 25,000 to 30,000 clones listed, about 84% are singletons. The chain is built from TRBV2 and TRBJ1-4; 7 nucleotides line up with TRBD1. The receptor's source is a man aged 18 to 35 with HIV. Sequenced here: unsorted PBMCs, sampled 0.8 years before starting antiretroviral therapy. CDR3 sequence (DNA): TGTGCCAGCAGCTACCCCGGGACAGCTAATGAAAAACTGTTTTTT. Its translation: CASSYPGTANEKLFF.